Shown below are 13 T cell receptor beta chains from a single sample sequenced in a study of blood T cells in healthy people across ages. The second PCR ran about 6 to 11 cycles with a sample-barcoded 5' primer and J-beta primers. TCRdb fed the 5' RACE reads into MiXCR, producing one record per CDR3 protein. The repertoire holds 1 million to 1.2 million distinct CDR3 sequences, with more than 30% as singletons. Sequencing was done on a sample of blood. These receptors were obtained from a man younger than 35 in good health.

This clonotype appeared a few times. The chain is built from TRBV6-5 and TRBJ2-1; D is uncertain. Trimming stripped 0 bases from V and 9 bases from J, with 9 bases between. The germline gives CDR1 MNHEY, CDR2 SVGAGI. The length of the CDR3 is 13 residues. CDR3 amino acids: CASSYSRATEQFF. The CDR3 nucleotides are TGTGCCAGCAGTTACTCTCGGGCCACTGAGCAGTTCTTC.

V usage is TRBV6-5 and J usage is TRBJ1-2; D is ambiguous. The CDR3 has 13 residues. The V gene's germline CDR1 is MNHEY and CDR2 SVGAGI. Trimming took 7 bases from V and 1 from J, leaving 10 bases between them. CDR3 bases: TGTGCCAGCAACAGAAATAATAACTATGGCTACACCTTC. Its translation: CASNRNNNYGYTF.

In this sample, this clonotype turned up a few times. V gene TRBV18 combines with J gene TRBJ1-2; TRBD1 aligns across 8 bases. CDR1 is KGHSH, CDR2 LQKENI, per germline. The CDR3 extends over 14 amino acids. V lost 3 bases and J lost 8; bases outside the gene matches: 8. For the CDR3, the DNA is TGTGCCAGCTCACCGGAGACAGGGGCGGGAGGCTACACCTTC. Its translation: CASSPETGAGGYTF.

This clonotype was counted only a few times. The J gene is TRBJ2-1, the V gene TRBV6-5, with D possibly TRBD1 on 5 matching bases. CDR1 and CDR2 (germline): MNHEY, SVGAGI. This CDR3 contains 10 residues. CDR3 DNA sequence: TGTGTGTCAGGGAACAATGAGCAGTTCTTC. Translating gives CVSGNNEQFF.

The V call is TRBV6-1, the J call TRBJ2-5, with TRBD2 matching over 8 bases. Trimming at V came to 7 bases and at J to 4 bases, leaving 8 bases not matched to a gene. CDR1 and CDR2 from the germline V gene are MNHNS and SASEGT. The CDR3 covers 14 residues. CDR3 loop: CASNSGGSLETQYF. The CDR3 DNA follows: TGTGCCAGCAACAGCGGGGGTTCCCTAGAGACCCAGTACTTC.

This clonotype occurred a few times. The chain couples TRBV28 to TRBJ1-2; D is ambiguous. V gave up 2 bases and J gave up 4 bases, with 11 bases separating them. This CDR3 is built from 14 residues. Germline CDR1 is MDHEN and CDR2 is SYDVKM. As DNA, the CDR3 is TGTGCCAGCAGTTTAGGGGAGCCCGTCTATGGCTACACCTTC. Its translation is CASSLGEPVYGYTF.

The CDR3 DNA is TGTGCCAGTAGTAGAGGCGGACAGCTTAACCACAATGAGCAGTTCTTC. This codes for CASSRGGQLNHNEQFF. This sequence joins TRBV19 and TRBJ2-1; TRBD1 is a possible D gene (6 bases). V dropped 4 bases and J dropped 5 bases, with 18 bases sitting between them. This CDR3 spans 16 amino acids. The V gene's germline CDR1 is LNHDA and CDR2 SQIVND (reference sequence).

This chain links TRBV20-1 with TRBJ1-2; 7 positions agree with TRBD1. V trimming: 0 bases; J trimming: 4 bases; junction bases outside the gene matches: 2. Per germline, CDR1 DFQATT and CDR2 SNEGSKA (reference sequence). This CDR3 comprises 13 residues. CDR3 in amino acids: CSARDEGAYGYTF. The DNA of the CDR3 is TGCAGTGCTAGAGATGAGGGGGCCTATGGCTACACCTTC.

This clonotype appeared a few times. V usage is TRBV29-1 and J usage is TRBJ2-7; a possible D gene is TRBD1 (6 bases). CDR1 SQVTM and CDR2 ANQGSEA come from the germline V gene. Trimming took off 0 bases at V and 4 bases at J, with 19 bases between the two ends. The CDR3 totals 16 residues. The CDR3 sequence: CSVEDSGTRDLYEQYF. The DNA for the CDR3 is TGCAGCGTTGAAGATTCTGGGACAAGAGACCTGTACGAGCAGTACTTC.

The V and J genes are TRBV5-1 and TRBJ2-3, with D maybe TRBD1 (6 bases). CDR1 and CDR2 (germline): SGHRS, YFSETQ. V lost 6 bases and J lost 5, with 22 bases in between. The CDR3 has 16 residues. Here the CDR3 DNA reads TGCGCCAGCACACCGACGACAGGTCCTGGAGGAGATACGCAGTATTTT. Protein sequence: CASTPTTGPGGDTQYF.

The chain employs TRBV7-2 and TRBJ1-2; the D gene is possibly TRBD1 (5 bases). CDR1 and CDR2 (germline): SGHTA, FQGNSA. The CDR3 consists of 18 residues. Between the trimmed V and J ends, which lost 1 base and 4 bases, there was a span of 22 bases. CDR3: CASSLERGRVGEGYGYTF. CDR3 nucleotides: TGTGCCAGCAGCTTAGAACGAGGCAGGGTAGGGGAGGGCTATGGCTACACCTTC.

This clonotype was seen at least ten times. V gene TRBV4-2 combines with J gene TRBJ2-4, with 14 bases that match TRBD2. This CDR3 has 19 residues. The ends lost 3 bases at V and 1 base at J; junction bases unmatched: 8. Germline V CDR1 and CDR2: LGHNA, YNFKEQ. The DNA for the CDR3 is TGTGCCAGCAGCCAGGAACGACTAGCGGGGGGGCCGGCCAAAAACATTCAGTACTTC. Protein: CASSQERLAGGPAKNIQYF.

V and J are TRBV7-9 and TRBJ2-5; D not resolved. The CDR3 totals 14 residues. The V end was cut by 1 base, the J end by 11 bases, with 17 bases between. The V gene's germline CDR1 is SEHNR and CDR2 FQNEAQ (reference sequence). The CDR3 DNA reads as TGTGCCAGCAGCTTAGGCGTCTCGTCGAATGGGCAGTACTTC. This gives the protein CASSLGVSSNGQYF. Variable domain in full (rest from reference TRBV7-9 and TRBJ2-5): DTGVSQNPRHKITKRGQNVTFRCDPISEHNRLYWYRQTLGQGPEFLTYFQNEAQLEKSRLLSDRFSAERPKGSFSTLEIQRTEQGDSAMYLCASSLGVSSNGQYFGPGTRLLVL.